Listed below are T cell receptor beta chains from one sample, sequenced in a study of molecular identifiers for immune sequencing clone quantification. MiXCR was run by TCRdb on the PCR reads, yielding one entry per CDR3 protein. This table has just under 65,000 distinct CDR3 sequences, 17% appearing once. The sequenced sample was naive CD8+ T cells from blood, with Jurkat cell RNA spiked in. The origin of the receptors is a human donor in good health. Some libraries in this study had Jurkat cell RNA spiked in. The CDR3 runs from the conserved cysteine through the conserved F or W. D genes are given only for firm matches. Only some rows state a clone size, as once, few, many or a class for expanded clones.

v_gene: TRBV11-2; abundance: -; j_gene: TRBJ2-1; d_gene: TRBD2; CDR3nt: TGTGCCAGCAGCTTCACTAGCGGGAGGCACAATGAGCAGTTCTTC; CDR3aa: CASSFTSGRHNEQFF
v_gene: TRBV3-1; abundance: many; j_gene: TRBJ2-2; d_gene: TRBD2; CDR3nt: TGTGCCAGCAGCCAAGAAAGGGCTAGCGGGTGGGGCACCGGGGAGCTGTTTTTT; CDR3aa: CASSQERASGWGTGELFF
v_gene: TRBV4-3; abundance: many; j_gene: TRBJ1-2; d_gene: -; CDR3nt: TGCGCCAGCAGCCAAGAGGTGGAGGGTGCTGTCAACTATGGCTACACCTTC; CDR3aa: CASSQEVEGAVNYGYTF
v_gene: TRBV7-9; abundance: -; j_gene: TRBJ2-1; d_gene: TRBD2; CDR3nt: TGTGCCAGCAGCTCTAATACCCAAACCCTAGCGGGAGGGAGGTCTGGCTCCTACAATGAGCAGTTCTTC; CDR3aa: CASSSNTQTLAGGRSGSYNEQFF
v_gene: TRBV7-9; abundance: many; j_gene: TRBJ2-3; d_gene: TRBD2; CDR3nt: TGTGCCAGCAGCTTATTGGCTAGCGGGAACTCAGATACGCAGTATTTT; CDR3aa: CASSLLASGNSDTQYF
v_gene: TRBV21-1; abundance: -; j_gene: TRBJ1-1; d_gene: -; CDR3nt: TGTGCCAGCAGCAAGGACGGGGTTGGCACTGAGGCTTTCTTT; CDR3aa: CASSKDGVGTEAFF
v_gene: TRBV18; abundance: many; j_gene: TRBJ2-5; d_gene: -; CDR3nt: TGTGCCAGCGGAGGGGGACAGTCCGAAGAGACCCAGTACTTC; CDR3aa: CASGGGQSEETQYF
v_gene: TRBV2; abundance: -; j_gene: TRBJ1-1; d_gene: -; CDR3nt: TGTGCCAGCAGTGAATATGTGGGGGGTACTGAAGCTTTCTTT; CDR3aa: CASSEYVGGTEAFF
v_gene: TRBV7-6; abundance: many; j_gene: TRBJ2-5; d_gene: -; CDR3nt: TGTGCCAGCAGCCTTAGCTCGGAGGCCCAGACCCAGTACTTC; CDR3aa: CASSLSSEAQTQYF
v_gene: TRBV6-5; abundance: many; j_gene: TRBJ2-6; d_gene: -; CDR3nt: TGTGCCAGCAGTCCCGGGTCGCTCCTTCGTACAACTGGGGCCAACGTCCTGACTTTC; CDR3aa: CASSPGSLLRTTGANVLTF
v_gene: TRBV4-2; abundance: many; j_gene: TRBJ2-5; d_gene: TRBD2; CDR3nt: TGTGCCAGCAGCCAAGATGCGCCTAGCGGGAGTCTCGAGACCCAGTACTTC; CDR3aa: CASSQDAPSGSLETQYF
v_gene: TRBV6-2/TRBV6-3; abundance: many; j_gene: TRBJ1-5; d_gene: -; CDR3nt: TGTGCCAGCAGCCACCGGGGGGATTGGCAGCCCCAGCATTTT; CDR3aa: CASSHRGDWQPQHF
v_gene: TRBV10-3; abundance: many; j_gene: TRBJ1-3; d_gene: -; CDR3nt: TGTGCCATCAGGGACGTTGGAAACACCATATATTTT; CDR3aa: CAIRDVGNTIYF
v_gene: TRBV20-1; abundance: many; j_gene: TRBJ2-3; d_gene: -; CDR3nt: TGCAGTGCTAGAGATTCGGCTAAAACTAGCACAGATACGCAGTATTTT; CDR3aa: CSARDSAKTSTDTQYF
v_gene: TRBV10-1; abundance: many; j_gene: TRBJ2-7; d_gene: -; CDR3nt: TGCGCCAGGACGAAACCCAACAGAAAACCCTCCTACGAGCAGTACTTC; CDR3aa: CARTKPNRKPSYEQYF
v_gene: TRBV6-2/TRBV6-3; abundance: -; j_gene: TRBJ2-7; d_gene: -; CDR3nt: TGTGCCAGCAGTTATTCCGGGACGCCCAAGCCCTACGAGCAGTACTTC; CDR3aa: CASSYSGTPKPYEQYF
v_gene: TRBV11-2; abundance: many; j_gene: TRBJ2-1; d_gene: -; CDR3nt: TGTGCCAGCCGTGAGGGAATACTCTCCTACAATGAGCAGTTCTTC; CDR3aa: CASREGILSYNEQFF
v_gene: TRBV5-6; abundance: many; j_gene: TRBJ2-7; d_gene: -; CDR3nt: TGTGCCAGCAGCTTGGTGCGGACCTACGAGCAGTACTTC; CDR3aa: CASSLVRTYEQYF
v_gene: TRBV7-9; abundance: -; j_gene: TRBJ2-7; d_gene: TRBD1; CDR3nt: TGTGCCTGCGGCCCTTCTCCGGGACAGGGGGGCTACGAGCAGCACTTC; CDR3aa: CACGPSPGQGGYEQHF
v_gene: TRBV5-4; abundance: -; j_gene: TRBJ2-5; d_gene: -; CDR3nt: TGTGCCAGCAGCTCCCGGGACTTCGGGGCGACCCAGTACTTC; CDR3aa: CASSSRDFGATQYF
v_gene: TRBV5-1; abundance: many; j_gene: TRBJ2-7; d_gene: TRBD1; CDR3nt: TGCGCCAGCAGCCTCGTCCCGACAGGGGACACCTCCTACGAGCAGTACTTC; CDR3aa: CASSLVPTGDTSYEQYF
v_gene: TRBV20-1; abundance: many; j_gene: TRBJ2-7; d_gene: TRBD2; CDR3nt: TGCAGTGCTAGAGATACCTTAGCGGGGTATTCCACCTACGAGCAGTACTTC; CDR3aa: CSARDTLAGYSTYEQYF
v_gene: TRBV28; abundance: many; j_gene: TRBJ2-7; d_gene: TRBD2; CDR3nt: TGTGCCAGCAGCAACCGGGGTCTAGCGGGAGGGCCGGGCGAGCAGTACTTC; CDR3aa: CASSNRGLAGGPGEQYF
v_gene: TRBV6-6; abundance: few; j_gene: TRBJ2-7; d_gene: TRBD2; CDR3nt: TGTGCCAGCAGCCTCAAGTCGGAGCGGGAGGGCGAGCAGTACTTC; CDR3aa: CASSLKSEREGEQYF
v_gene: TRBV12-3/TRBV12-4; abundance: many; j_gene: TRBJ2-7; d_gene: TRBD2; CDR3nt: TGTGCCAGCAGTTTAAAGGCGGTAGCGGGATTCTACGAGCAGTACTTC; CDR3aa: CASSLKAVAGFYEQYF
v_gene: TRBV7-9; abundance: few; j_gene: TRBJ2-1; d_gene: TRBD2; CDR3nt: TGTGCCAGCAGCCCCTCCACTAGCGGGAGTATTAACAATGAGCAGTTCTTC; CDR3aa: CASSPSTSGSINNEQFF
v_gene: TRBV29-1; abundance: many; j_gene: TRBJ1-2; d_gene: -; CDR3nt: TGCAGCGTTGAGGATGGTCTCCCAGGGGGCTACACCTTC; CDR3aa: CSVEDGLPGGYTF
v_gene: TRBV19; abundance: many; j_gene: TRBJ2-4; d_gene: TRBD2; CDR3nt: TGTGCCAGTAGTTCCACGGGACTAGCGGGATCGTTAGCCAAAAACATTCAGTACTTC; CDR3aa: CASSSTGLAGSLAKNIQYF
v_gene: TRBV19; abundance: few; j_gene: TRBJ2-7; d_gene: TRBD1; CDR3nt: TGTGCCAGTAGTATAGACACCGGGACAGGTTACGAGCAGTACTTC; CDR3aa: CASSIDTGTGYEQYF
v_gene: TRBV2; abundance: many; j_gene: TRBJ2-3; d_gene: -; CDR3nt: TGTGCCAGCAGTCCACAGCCCAACACAGATACGCAGTATTTT; CDR3aa: CASSPQPNTDTQYF
v_gene: TRBV24-1; abundance: many; j_gene: TRBJ2-3; d_gene: TRBD2; CDR3nt: TGTGCCACCAGTGATTGGACTAGCGGGAGTGCTACGCAGTATTTT; CDR3aa: CATSDWTSGSATQYF
v_gene: TRBV7-8; abundance: -; j_gene: TRBJ2-1; d_gene: -; CDR3nt: TGTGCCAGCAGCTTACAAGTCGCCTACAATGAGCAGTTCTTC; CDR3aa: CASSLQVAYNEQFF
v_gene: TRBV11-2; abundance: many; j_gene: TRBJ1-5; d_gene: -; CDR3nt: TGTGCCAGCAGCCCGGGTCCCAGGGATCAGCCCCAGCATTTT; CDR3aa: CASSPGPRDQPQHF
v_gene: TRBV6-1; abundance: many; j_gene: TRBJ2-3; d_gene: TRBD2; CDR3nt: TGTGCCAGCAGCGCTACTAGCGCCTTTCTCTTGACAGATACGCAGTATTTT; CDR3aa: CASSATSAFLLTDTQYF
v_gene: TRBV6-5; abundance: many; j_gene: TRBJ1-5; d_gene: TRBD1; CDR3nt: TGTGCCAGCAGCCCGACAGGGGAAATTTGGGCCCGCAATCAGCCCCAGCATTTT; CDR3aa: CASSPTGEIWARNQPQHF
v_gene: TRBV2; abundance: many; j_gene: TRBJ2-3; d_gene: TRBD2; CDR3nt: TGTGCCAGCAGTGAAGGAGGACTAGCGGGCACAGATACGCAGTATTTT; CDR3aa: CASSEGGLAGTDTQYF
v_gene: TRBV27; abundance: many; j_gene: TRBJ2-1; d_gene: TRBD2; CDR3nt: TGTGCCAGCAGTTTATCCAGCGGGGAGCATTACAATGAGCAGTTCTTC; CDR3aa: CASSLSSGEHYNEQFF
v_gene: TRBV28; abundance: many; j_gene: TRBJ2-7; d_gene: TRBD2; CDR3nt: TGTGCCAGCAGAATAGGGACTAGCGGATCCTACGAGCAGTACTTC; CDR3aa: CASRIGTSGSYEQYF
v_gene: TRBV7-2; abundance: few; j_gene: TRBJ2-7; d_gene: TRBD2; CDR3nt: TGTGCCAGCAGCTTTACTAGCGGGAGGGTCTACGAGCAGTACTTC; CDR3aa: CASSFTSGRVYEQYF
v_gene: TRBV7-9; abundance: few; j_gene: TRBJ2-1; d_gene: TRBD2; CDR3nt: TGTGCCAGCAGCTCTCATAGCGGGAGGGCCTACGATGAGCAGTTCTTC; CDR3aa: CASSSHSGRAYDEQFF
v_gene: TRBV24-1; abundance: -; j_gene: TRBJ2-7; d_gene: -; CDR3nt: TGTGCCACCGCGGGGCCGAGCTCCTACGAGCAGTACTTC; CDR3aa: CATAGPSSYEQYF
v_gene: TRBV13; abundance: few; j_gene: TRBJ2-1; d_gene: TRBD2; CDR3nt: TGTGCCAGCAGAACCCCGGGACTAGCGGGACATGAGCAGTTCTTC; CDR3aa: CASRTPGLAGHEQFF
v_gene: TRBV19; abundance: many; j_gene: TRBJ2-7; d_gene: TRBD1; CDR3nt: TGTGCCTCCCGGGGGACAGGTCACTACGAGCAGTACTTC; CDR3aa: CASRGTGHYEQYF
v_gene: TRBV5-5; abundance: many; j_gene: TRBJ2-7; d_gene: -; CDR3nt: TGTGCCAGCAGCCTCCGGGGGGGACAGGGAACCTACGAGCAGTACTTC; CDR3aa: CASSLRGGQGTYEQYF
v_gene: TRBV12-3/TRBV12-4; abundance: many; j_gene: TRBJ2-5; d_gene: -; CDR3nt: TGTGCCAGCAGTTTAGCGGCGGGATTAGGGGGGACCCAGTACTTC; CDR3aa: CASSLAAGLGGTQYF
v_gene: TRBV7-8; abundance: many; j_gene: TRBJ1-3; d_gene: -; CDR3nt: TGTGCCAGCAGCTTAGGAGGGCACGGTGGAAACACCATATATTTT; CDR3aa: CASSLGGHGGNTIYF
v_gene: TRBV6-1; abundance: many; j_gene: TRBJ1-5; d_gene: -; CDR3nt: TGTGCCAGCAGATCTAGGGGCAATCAGCCCCAGCATTTT; CDR3aa: CASRSRGNQPQHF
v_gene: TRBV27; abundance: -; j_gene: TRBJ1-6; d_gene: -; CDR3nt: TGTGCCAGCACCACCTACAAAAGGGGTGGTAATTCACCCCTCCACTTT; CDR3aa: CASTTYKRGGNSPLHF
v_gene: TRBV7-9; abundance: many; j_gene: TRBJ1-1; d_gene: -; CDR3nt: TGTGCCAGCAGCCCAGGTAGCACTGAAGCTTTCTTT; CDR3aa: CASSPGSTEAFF
v_gene: TRBV7-9; abundance: many; j_gene: TRBJ1-1; d_gene: -; CDR3nt: TGTGCCAGCAGCCCAACCACAGGGAGGTCCACTGAAGCTTTCTTT; CDR3aa: CASSPTTGRSTEAFF